This T cell receptor (beta chain) came from a study of human T cells and chemical hapten exposure. TCRdb re-called the RACE reads through MiXCR, storing one row per CDR3 protein. The data contain around 75,000 distinct CDR3 sequences, about a tenth of them singletons. Germline V gene lookup returns CDR1 SNHLY and CDR2 FYNNEI. The CDR3 loop spans 15 amino acids. V lost 3 bases, J lost 5 bases, and 4 bases stayed unmatched. This sample's time point: patch test 2, 6 weeks after DPC sensitization. Treatment noted: therapeutic diphenylcyclopropenone sensitization with weekly scalp DPC. V gene TRBV2 combines with J gene TRBJ2-2; TRBD1 matches 9 bases. The TCR originated in a woman between 50 and 59 years old with alopecia areata. Some clones in this sample may be carry-over from other donors' samples. The starting material was whole blood, obtained in connection with sensitization to the hapten diphenylcyclopropenone (DPC). CDR3 sequence reads: CASSEGTGRTGELFF. The CDR3 DNA reads as TGTGCCAGCAGTGAGGGGACAGGGCGGACCGGGGAGCTGTTTTTT.